The 13 T cell receptor beta chains reported below all come from one sample, sequenced in a study of cytomegalovirus exposure and HLA in healthy donors. PCR amplification relied on 60 Vbeta primers (plus 13 Jbeta primers). Produced via immunoSEQ multiplex PCR; TCRdb's table is partial and in-frame only. The sample table includes about 58,000 clones. The sequencing input was PBMCs. Receptors originate from a woman aged 18 to 35 in good health and CMV-seronegative.

The chain combines TRBV6-1 with TRBJ1-2; tentatively, D is TRBD1 (6 bases). The V gene's germline CDR1 is MNHNS and CDR2 SASEGT. V was trimmed by 8 bases and J by 3 bases, leaving 13 bases between them. This CDR3 has 13 residues. CDR3 residues: CASLAGGHYGYTF. DNA for the CDR3: TGTGCCAGCCTCGCGGGGGGGCACTATGGCTACACCTTC.

The J gene is TRBJ2-1, the V gene TRBV9, with D possibly being TRBD1 (5 bases). CDR1 is SGDLS, CDR2 YYNGEE, per germline. Trimming shortened V by 0 bases and J by 4 bases, and 11 bases separated the two germline ends. This CDR3 has 15 amino acids. The CDR3: CASSVGAGKYNEQFF. The CDR3 region has the DNA TGTGCCAGCAGCGTAGGGGCAGGGAAATACAATGAGCAGTTCTTC.

The rearrangement uses TRBV5-4 and TRBJ2-5, with 8 nucleotides matching TRBD2. This CDR3 is 15 amino acids long. The J segment lost 0 bases and the V segment lost 4 bases, leaving 5 bases of the junction unmatched. CDR1 and CDR2 from the germline V gene are SGHNT and YYREEE (reference sequence). In nucleotides, the CDR3 is TGTGCCAGCAGCCGCCTACTAGCGGACCAAGAGACCCAGTACTTC. It specifies CASSRLLADQETQYF.

This chain connects TRBV6-5 to TRBJ2-7; D remains ambiguous. CDR3 length equals 14 residues. V lost 2 bases, J lost 6 bases, and 14 bases lay in between. The V gene's germline CDR1 is MNHEY and CDR2 SVGAGI. In nucleotides, the CDR3 is TGTGCCAGCAGTTACAGCGCCGAATATGGCGAGCAGTACTTC. It encodes CASSYSAEYGEQYF.

The chain is built from TRBV6-5 and TRBJ1-2; D gene uncertain. The CDR3 runs 13 residues. Germline CDR1 is MNHEY and CDR2 is SVGAGI. With 6 bases removed from V and 9 bases from J, the gap between germline ends came to 17 bases. Written as DNA, the CDR3 is TGTGCCAGCAGGGATACGGGGTTCGCAAGCTACACCTTC. Translated: CASRDTGFASYTF.

The V and J genes are TRBV9 and TRBJ2-7, with D perhaps TRBD2 (5 bases). The CDR3 is 13 amino acids. Germline V lookup: CDR1 SGDLS, CDR2 YYNGEE. V was shortened by 5 bases and J by 3 bases, with 12 bases between the two germline ends. The CDR3 protein is CASSRDGSYEQYF. CDR3 DNA sequence: TGTGCCAGCAGTAGGGATGGGAGCTACGAGCAGTACTTC.

The chain has TRBV9 and TRBJ2-1; 8 nucleotides match TRBD2. The CDR3 has 14 amino acids. The germline CDR1 and CDR2 sequences are SGDLS and YYNGEE. V lost 3 bases to trimming and J lost 5 bases; unmatched junction nucleotides: 4. For the CDR3, the DNA is TGTGCCAGCAGCGGGGGACTAGGGGACAATGAGCAGTTCTTC. This translates into CASSGGLGDNEQFF.

The rearrangement links TRBV4-2 to TRBJ2-7; possibly TRBD2 for D (6 bases). The CDR3 is made up of 16 amino acids. Germline loops: CDR1 LGHNA, CDR2 YNFKEQ. Between the trimmed V and J ends, which lost 3 bases and 2 bases, there was a span of 17 bases. The CDR3, as DNA: TGTGCCAGCAGCCAGCCGACGAGCGGGCAGACCTACGAGCAGTACTTC. Translated: CASSQPTSGQTYEQYF.

The gene calls are TRBV28 and TRBJ2-3; 10 positions agree with TRBD2. This CDR3 has 15 amino acids. Trimming took 8 bases from V and 2 from J; bases not matched to a gene: 7. Germline CDR1 MDHEN, CDR2 SYDVKM. The CDR3 is CASPSGTSVTDTQYF. CDR3 in DNA: TGTGCCAGCCCTTCCGGGACTAGCGTCACAGATACGCAGTATTTT.

This chain joins TRBV6-1 and TRBJ1-2; D unclear. Trimming stripped 2 bases from V and 8 bases from J, with 12 bases between. Looked up from germline, CDR1 is MNHNS and CDR2 is SASEGT. The CDR3 is made up of 13 amino acids. The CDR3 sequence: CASSETRFDGYTF. DNA of the CDR3: TGTGCCAGCAGTGAAACCAGGTTTGACGGCTACACCTTC.

The chain recombines TRBV28 with TRBJ2-2, with 7 bases that match TRBD2. This CDR3 is 15 amino acids long. CDR1 and CDR2 (germline): MDHEN, SYDVKM. V lost 10 bases, J lost 5 bases, and 13 bases stayed unmatched. The CDR3 bases are TGTGCCACAATAGGGGCGGGAGCTGGTACCGGGGAGCTGTTTTTT. Protein: CATIGAGAGTGELFF. Together with reference TRBV28 and TRBJ2-2, the CDR3 gives the full variable domain: DVKVTQSSRYLVKRTGEKVFLECVQDMDHENMFWYRQDPGLGLRLIYFSYDVKMKEKGDIPEGYSVSREKKERFSLILESASTNQTSMYLCATIGAGAGTGELFFGEGSRLTVL.

As DNA, the CDR3 is TGTGCCAGCAGCGCCTACAGGGAGTGGGGTGAAAAACTGTTTTTT. This translates into CASSAYREWGEKLFF. This chain uses TRBV7-9 with TRBJ1-4, with D possibly being TRBD1 (6 bases). From germline, CDR1 is SEHNR and CDR2 FQNEAQ (reference sequence). The ends were cut back, 5 bases at V and 7 bases at J, with 17 bases in the middle. The CDR3 contains 15 residues.

The chain combines TRBV7-9 with TRBJ1-1; tentative D call: TRBD1 (5 bases). CDR1 and CDR2 (germline): SEHNR, FQNEAQ (reference sequence). There are 12 residues in the CDR3. With 6 bases removed from V and 7 bases from J, the gap between germline ends came to 12 bases. Here the CDR3 reads CASRARQREAFF. The CDR3 DNA sequence: TGTGCCAGCAGAGCCCGACAGCGTGAAGCTTTCTTT.